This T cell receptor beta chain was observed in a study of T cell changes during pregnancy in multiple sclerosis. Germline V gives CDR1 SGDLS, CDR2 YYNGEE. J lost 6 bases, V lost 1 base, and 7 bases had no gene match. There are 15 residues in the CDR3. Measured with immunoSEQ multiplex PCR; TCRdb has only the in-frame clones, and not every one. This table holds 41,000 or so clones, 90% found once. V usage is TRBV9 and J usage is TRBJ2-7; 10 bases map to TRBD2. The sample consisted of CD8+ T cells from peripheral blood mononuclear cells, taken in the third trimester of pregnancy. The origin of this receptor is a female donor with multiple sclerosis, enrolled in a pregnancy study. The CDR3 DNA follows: TGTGCCAGCAGCGTATATGGACTAGCGGAGTCCGAGCAGTACTTC. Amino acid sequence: CASSVYGLAESEQYF.